This TCR beta chain derives from a study of T cell responses to AZD1222 COVID-19 vaccine. Assay used: immunoSEQ multiplex PCR; TCRdb lists only in-frame clones, some missing. The sample carries about 110,000 clones, around 93% recorded once. Note on this clone: Its antigen remains unknown.

Study-level results: Unmutated variant regions are reportedly targeted by nearly half of spike-specific TCRs.

The input for sequencing was peripheral blood, taken 28 days after the second AZD1222 dose. The sequence was collected from an adult who received the AZD1222 COVID-19 vaccine.

The CDR3 here is CASSQMITNLEQYF. The CDR3 DNA sequence: TGTGCCAGCAGCCAAATGATTACGAATCTAGAGCAGTACTTC. This chain uses TRBV3-1 (or the pseudogene TRBV3-2) with TRBJ2-7; D is unclear. Germline V gene lookup returns CDR1 LGHDT and CDR2 YNNKEL (reference sequence). Trimming cost V 2 bases and J 7 bases, with 15 bases left between them. The CDR3 contains 14 residues.